Below, 10 T cell receptor beta chains from the same sample are listed, as sequenced in a study of tumor-infiltrating lymphocytes in localized non-small cell lung cancer. Assay: immunoSEQ multiplex PCR; the TCRdb copy retains only in-frame clones and omits some. The repertoire holds about 13,000 clones, with approximately 73% as singletons. Input material: uninvolved lung tissue not adjacent to the tumor. These receptors were collected from a human donor with non-small cell lung cancer.

The J gene is TRBJ2-5, the V gene TRBV4-2; D not certain. Looked up from germline, CDR1 is LGHNA and CDR2 is YNFKEQ. V lost 1 base, J lost 4 bases, and 13 bases lay in between. There are 15 residues in the CDR3. CDR3 coding DNA: TGTGCCAGCAGCCAAGGTCAGGTGGTGGCAGAGACCCAGTACTTC. Translating gives CASSQGQVVAETQYF.

J is TRBJ2-2 and V is TRBV30; D call uncertain. V was pared by 4 bases and J by 3 bases, with 15 bases between. CDR1 GTSNPN and CDR2 SVGIG come from the germline V gene (reference sequence). CDR3 length equals 15 residues. CDR3 nucleotides: TGTGCCTGGAATCACCGGGCCTACCACACCGGGGAGCTGTTTTTT. Its protein is CAWNHRAYHTGELFF.

V usage is TRBV2 and J usage is TRBJ2-7, with a weak D call TRBD2 (6 bases). V lost 7 bases, J lost 6 bases, and 13 bases lay in between. The CDR3 runs to 12 residues. Per the germline V gene, CDR1 is SNHLY and CDR2 is FYNNEI. The CDR3 sequence: CASTRDKGEQYF. The CDR3 coding sequence is TGTGCCAGCACGCGGGATAAAGGCGAGCAGTACTTC.

The J gene is TRBJ2-7, the V gene TRBV6-1; no firm D call. CDR3 size: 11 residues. Germline lookup yields CDR1 MNHNS and CDR2 SASEGT. V lost 10 bases, J lost 2 bases, and 9 bases lay in between. CDR3 protein: CATTKAYEQYF. The CDR3 DNA reads as TGTGCCACCACCAAGGCCTACGAGCAGTACTTC.

This rearrangement joins TRBV7-2 to TRBJ2-7; D unresolved. In germline, CDR1 is SGHTA, CDR2 FQGNSA. Trimming pared 5 bases from V and 3 bases from J, leaving 17 bases between. This CDR3 is 15 amino acids long. The CDR3 loop reads CASSRMLGKVYEQYF. CDR3 coding DNA: TGTGCCAGCAGCCGGATGCTGGGGAAGGTCTACGAGCAGTACTTC.

The gene calls are TRBV5-1 and TRBJ2-7; 8 bases agree with TRBD2. V lost 4 bases to trimming and J lost 0 bases; unmatched junction nucleotides: 6. The CDR3 spans 15 residues. CDR1 SGHRS and CDR2 YFSETQ come from the germline V gene. CDR3 bases: TGCGCCAGCAGCCCGGTAAGCGGGAGCTCCTACGAGCAGTACTTC. Protein product: CASSPVSGSSYEQYF.

This rearrangement joins TRBV7-6 to TRBJ2-7, with D perhaps matching TRBD1 (6 bases). The CDR3 runs to 13 residues. V lost 4 bases, J lost 3 bases, and 10 bases lay in between. Looked up from germline, CDR1 is SGHVS and CDR2 is FNYEAQ. CDR3 coding DNA: TGTGCCAGCAGCTACGGACAGATCTACGAGCAGTACTTC. Amino acids: CASSYGQIYEQYF.

The V and J genes are TRBV25-1 and TRBJ1-2; 10 bases map to TRBD1. The CDR3 contains 13 residues. Germline CDR1 reads MGHDK; CDR2 reads SYGVNS. Losses at the gene ends were 8 bases for V and 7 bases for J; bases not matched to a gene: 7. CDR3 DNA: TGTGCCAGCGCGGGACAGGGGATAGGTGGCTACACCTTC. Protein product: CASAGQGIGGYTF.

This chain connects TRBV7-2 to TRBJ2-3; 11 bases fit TRBD2. Germline CDR1 is SGHTA and CDR2 is FQGNSA. The CDR3 is made up of 16 amino acids. The V and J ends lost 5 bases and 10 bases, in that order; junction bases with no gene match: 14. CDR3 in amino acids: CASSLSSGGTWGAQYF. In DNA form, the CDR3 reads TGTGCCAGCAGCCTCTCTAGCGGGGGGACCTGGGGTGCGCAGTATTTT. Full variable domain (missing parts from reference TRBV7-2 and TRBJ2-3): GAGVSQSPSNKVTEKGKDVELRCDPISGHTALYWYRQSLGQGLEFLIYFQGNSAPDKSGLPSDRFSAERTGGSVSTLTIQRTQQEDSAVYLCASSLSSGGTWGAQYFGPGTRLTVL.

This sequence joins TRBV5-4 and TRBJ2-7; D gene uncertain. In germline, CDR1 is SGHNT, CDR2 YYREEE (reference sequence). The CDR3 is made up of 15 amino acids. The ends were cut back, 4 bases at V and 0 bases at J, with 14 bases in the middle. The CDR3 here is CASSAYATNSYEQYF. CDR3 sequence (DNA): TGTGCCAGCAGCGCTTATGCCACGAACTCCTACGAGCAGTACTTC. Looking up the rest from reference TRBV5-4 and TRBJ2-7 gives the full variable domain: ETGVTQSPTHLIKTRGQQVTLRCSSQSGHNTVSWYQQALGQGPQFIFQYYREEENGRGNFPPRFSGLQFPNYSSELNVNALELDDSALYLCASSAYATNSYEQYFGPGTRLTVT.